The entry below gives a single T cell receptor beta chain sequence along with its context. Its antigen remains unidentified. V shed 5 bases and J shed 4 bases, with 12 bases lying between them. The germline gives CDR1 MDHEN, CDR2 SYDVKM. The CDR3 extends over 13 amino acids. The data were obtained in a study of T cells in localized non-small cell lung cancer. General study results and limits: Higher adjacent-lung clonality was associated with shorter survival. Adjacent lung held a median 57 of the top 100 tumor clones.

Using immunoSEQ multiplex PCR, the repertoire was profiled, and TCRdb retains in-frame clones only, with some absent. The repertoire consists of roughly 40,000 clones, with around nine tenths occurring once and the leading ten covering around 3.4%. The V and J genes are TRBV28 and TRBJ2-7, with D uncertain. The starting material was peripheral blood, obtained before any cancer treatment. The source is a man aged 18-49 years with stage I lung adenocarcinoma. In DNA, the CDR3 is TGTGCCAGCAGTGTCCCAAGTCCTTACGAGCAGTACTTC. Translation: CASSVPSPYEQYF.